This TCR beta chain stems from a study of cytomegalovirus exposure and HLA in healthy donors. Generated by immunoSEQ multiplex PCR, the TCRdb table keeps only in-frame clones and is missing some. This sample has more than 120,000 clones, with roughly 89% found just once. CDR3 size: 14 residues. Germline loops: CDR1 SNHLY, CDR2 FYNNEI. J lost 2 bases, V lost 5 bases, and 3 bases had no gene match. Sequenced: PBMCs. The sequence came from a man between 18 and 35 years old in good health and CMV-seropositive. This sequence joins TRBV2 and TRBJ1-5, with TRBD1 matching over 7 bases. The CDR3 nucleotides read TGTGCCAGCAGTCACAGGGGAGGCAATCAGCCCCAGCATTTT. Translated: CASSHRGGNQPQHF.